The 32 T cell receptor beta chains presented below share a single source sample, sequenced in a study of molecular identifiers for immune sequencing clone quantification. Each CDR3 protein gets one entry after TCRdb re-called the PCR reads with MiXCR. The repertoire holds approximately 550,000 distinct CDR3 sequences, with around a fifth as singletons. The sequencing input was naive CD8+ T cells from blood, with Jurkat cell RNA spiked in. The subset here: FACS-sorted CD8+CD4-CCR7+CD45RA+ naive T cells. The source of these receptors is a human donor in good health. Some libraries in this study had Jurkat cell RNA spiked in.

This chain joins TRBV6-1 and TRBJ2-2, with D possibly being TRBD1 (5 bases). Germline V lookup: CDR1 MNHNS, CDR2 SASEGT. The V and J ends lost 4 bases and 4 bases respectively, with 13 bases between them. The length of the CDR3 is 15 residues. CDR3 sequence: CASSGDSQGTGELFF. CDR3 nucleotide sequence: TGTGCCAGCAGTGGTGACAGCCAGGGCACCGGGGAGCTGTTTTTT.

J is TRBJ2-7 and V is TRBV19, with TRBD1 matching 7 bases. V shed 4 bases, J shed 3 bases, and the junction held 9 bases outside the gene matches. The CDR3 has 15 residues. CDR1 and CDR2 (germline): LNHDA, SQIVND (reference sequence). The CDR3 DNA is TGTGCCAGTAGTACCCCCCCGACAGGGCGCTACGAGCAGTACTTC. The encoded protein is CASSTPPTGRYEQYF.

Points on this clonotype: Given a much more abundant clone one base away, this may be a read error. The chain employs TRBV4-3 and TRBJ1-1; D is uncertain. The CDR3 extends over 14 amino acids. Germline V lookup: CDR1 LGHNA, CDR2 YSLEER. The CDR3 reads CASSQGRPNTEALF. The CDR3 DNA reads TGCGCCAGCAGCCAAGGACGGCCAAACACTGAAGCTCTCTTT.

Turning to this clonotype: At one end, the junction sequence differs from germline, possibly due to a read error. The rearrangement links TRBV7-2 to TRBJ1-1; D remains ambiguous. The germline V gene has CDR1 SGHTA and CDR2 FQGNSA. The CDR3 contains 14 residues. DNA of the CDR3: TGTGCCAGCAGCTTATTCGGAATGAACACTCAAGCTTTCTTT. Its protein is CASSLFGMNTQAFF. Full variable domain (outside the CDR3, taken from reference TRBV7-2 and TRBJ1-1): GAGVSQSPSNKVTEKGKDVELRCDPISGHTALYWYRQSLGQGLEFLIYFQGNSAPDKSGLPSDRFSAERTGGSVSTLTIQRTQQEDSAVYLCASSLFGMNTQAFFGQGTRLTVV.

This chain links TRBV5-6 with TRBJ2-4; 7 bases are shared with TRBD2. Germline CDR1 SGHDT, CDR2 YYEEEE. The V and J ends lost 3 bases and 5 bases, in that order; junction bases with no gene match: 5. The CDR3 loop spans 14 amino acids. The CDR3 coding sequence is TGTGCCAGCAGCTGGATCCTAGCGGAAAACATTCAGTACTTC. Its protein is CASSWILAENIQYF.

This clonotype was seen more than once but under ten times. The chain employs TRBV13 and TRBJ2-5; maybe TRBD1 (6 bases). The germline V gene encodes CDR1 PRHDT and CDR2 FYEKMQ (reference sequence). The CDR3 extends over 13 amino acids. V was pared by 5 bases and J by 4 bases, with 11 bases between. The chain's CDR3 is CASSTGTGETQYF. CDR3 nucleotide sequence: TGTGCCAGCAGCACAGGGACGGGAGAGACCCAGTACTTC.

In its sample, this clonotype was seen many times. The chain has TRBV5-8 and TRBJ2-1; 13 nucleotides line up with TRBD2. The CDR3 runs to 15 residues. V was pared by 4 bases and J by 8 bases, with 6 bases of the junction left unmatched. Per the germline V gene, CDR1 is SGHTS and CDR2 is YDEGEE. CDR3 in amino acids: CASSLTSGRADEQFF. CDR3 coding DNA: TGTGCCAGCAGCCTTACTAGCGGGAGGGCCGATGAGCAGTTCTTC.

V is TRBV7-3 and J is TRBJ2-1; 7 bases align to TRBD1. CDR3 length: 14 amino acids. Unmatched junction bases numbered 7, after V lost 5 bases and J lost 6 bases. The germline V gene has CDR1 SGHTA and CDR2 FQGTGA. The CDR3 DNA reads TGTGCCAGCAGCCTGGGACCAGGGGGCAATGAGCAGTTCTTC. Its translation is CASSLGPGGNEQFF.

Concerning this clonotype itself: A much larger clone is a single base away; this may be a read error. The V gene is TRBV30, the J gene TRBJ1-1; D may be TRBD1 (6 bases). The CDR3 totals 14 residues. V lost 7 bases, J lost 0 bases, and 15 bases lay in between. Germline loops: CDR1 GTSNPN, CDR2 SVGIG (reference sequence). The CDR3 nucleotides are TGTGCCTTGGACAGAGATGGAATGAACACTGAAGCTTTCTTT. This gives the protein CALDRDGMNTEAFF.

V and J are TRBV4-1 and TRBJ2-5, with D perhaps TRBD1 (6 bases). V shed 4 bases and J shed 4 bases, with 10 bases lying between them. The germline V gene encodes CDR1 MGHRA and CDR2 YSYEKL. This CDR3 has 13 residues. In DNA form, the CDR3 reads TGCGCCAGCAGCCCGGGACACGGAGAGACCCAGTACTTC. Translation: CASSPGHGETQYF.

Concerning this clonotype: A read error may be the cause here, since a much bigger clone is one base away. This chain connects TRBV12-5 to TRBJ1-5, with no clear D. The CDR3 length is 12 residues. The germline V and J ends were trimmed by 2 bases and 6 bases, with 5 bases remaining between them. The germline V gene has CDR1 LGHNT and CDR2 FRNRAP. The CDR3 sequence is CASGLTIQPQHF. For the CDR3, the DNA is TGTGCTAGTGGTTTGACCATTCAGCCCCAGCATTTT.

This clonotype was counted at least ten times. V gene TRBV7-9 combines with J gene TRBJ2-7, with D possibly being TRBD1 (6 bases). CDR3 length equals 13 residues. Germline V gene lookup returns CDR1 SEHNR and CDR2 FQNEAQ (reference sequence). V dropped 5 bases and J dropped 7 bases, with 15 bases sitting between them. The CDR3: CASSPDRNIEQYF. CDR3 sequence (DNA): TGTGCCAGCAGCCCTGACAGGAATATTGAGCAGTACTTC.

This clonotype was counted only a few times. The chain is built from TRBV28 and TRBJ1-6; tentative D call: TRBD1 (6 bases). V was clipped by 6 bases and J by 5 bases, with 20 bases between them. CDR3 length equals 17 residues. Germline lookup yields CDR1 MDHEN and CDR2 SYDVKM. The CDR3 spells CASSPLIQGENNSPLHF. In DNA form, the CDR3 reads TGTGCCAGCAGCCCCTTGATACAGGGCGAAAATAATTCACCCCTCCACTTT. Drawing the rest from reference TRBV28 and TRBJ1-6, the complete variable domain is DVKVTQSSRYLVKRTGEKVFLECVQDMDHENMFWYRQDPGLGLRLIYFSYDVKMKEKGDIPEGYSVSREKKERFSLILESASTNQTSMYLCASSPLIQGENNSPLHFGNGTRLTVT.

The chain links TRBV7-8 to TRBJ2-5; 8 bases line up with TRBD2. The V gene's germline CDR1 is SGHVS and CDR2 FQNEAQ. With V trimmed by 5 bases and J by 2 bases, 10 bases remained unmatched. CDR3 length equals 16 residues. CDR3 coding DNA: TGTGCCAGCAGCCTCCTTAGCGGGGAGTCACAAGAGACCCAGTACTTC. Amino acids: CASSLLSGESQETQYF.

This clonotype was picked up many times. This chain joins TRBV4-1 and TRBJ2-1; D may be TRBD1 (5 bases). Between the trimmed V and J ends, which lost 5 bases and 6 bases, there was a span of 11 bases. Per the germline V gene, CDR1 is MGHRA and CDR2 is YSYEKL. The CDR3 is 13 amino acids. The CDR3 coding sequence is TGCGCCAGCAGCGTTCGAAGGGGCAATGAGCAGTTCTTC. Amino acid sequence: CASSVRRGNEQFF.

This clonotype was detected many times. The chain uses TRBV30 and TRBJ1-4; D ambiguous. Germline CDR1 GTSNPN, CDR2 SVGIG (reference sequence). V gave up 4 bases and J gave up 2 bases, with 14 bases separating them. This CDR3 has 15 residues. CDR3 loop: CAWMVSIGTNEKLFF. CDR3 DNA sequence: TGTGCCTGGATGGTCTCCATCGGGACTAATGAAAAACTGTTTTTT.

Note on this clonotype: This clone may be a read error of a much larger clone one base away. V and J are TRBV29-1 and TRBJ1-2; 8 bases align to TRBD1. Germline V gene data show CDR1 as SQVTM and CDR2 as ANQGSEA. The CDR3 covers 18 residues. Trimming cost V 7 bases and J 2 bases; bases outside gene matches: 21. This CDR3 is CSAGLLTGETALNYGYTF. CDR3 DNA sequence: TGCAGCGCTGGACTTCTGACAGGGGAAACCGCCCTCAACTATGGCTACACCTTC.

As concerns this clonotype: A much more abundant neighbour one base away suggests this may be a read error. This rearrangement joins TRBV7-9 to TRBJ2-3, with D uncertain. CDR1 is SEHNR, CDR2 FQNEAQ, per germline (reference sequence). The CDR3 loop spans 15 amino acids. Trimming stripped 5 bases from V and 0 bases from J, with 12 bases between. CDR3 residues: CASSAHGASTDTQYF. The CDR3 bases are TGTGCCAGCAGCGCCCATGGCGCGAGCACAGATACGCAGTATTTT.

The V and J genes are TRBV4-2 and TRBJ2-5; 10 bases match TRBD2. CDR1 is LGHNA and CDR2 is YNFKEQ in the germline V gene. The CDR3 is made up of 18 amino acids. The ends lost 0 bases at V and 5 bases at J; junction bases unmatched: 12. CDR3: CASSQDKASGSLLETQYF. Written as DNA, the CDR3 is TGTGCCAGCAGCCAAGATAAGGCTAGCGGGAGTCTGTTGGAGACCCAGTACTTC.

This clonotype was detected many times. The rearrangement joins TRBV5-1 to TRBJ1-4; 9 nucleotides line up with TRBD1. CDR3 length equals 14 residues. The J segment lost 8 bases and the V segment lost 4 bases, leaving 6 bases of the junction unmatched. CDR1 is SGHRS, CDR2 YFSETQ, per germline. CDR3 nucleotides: TGCGCCAGCAGCCGAAGGGACAGGGAAGAAAAACTGTTTTTT. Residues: CASSRRDREEKLFF.

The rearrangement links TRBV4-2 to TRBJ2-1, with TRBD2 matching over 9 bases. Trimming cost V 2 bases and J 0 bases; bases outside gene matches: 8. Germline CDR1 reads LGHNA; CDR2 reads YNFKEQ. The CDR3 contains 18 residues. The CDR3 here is CASSQPLAGPSSYNEQFF. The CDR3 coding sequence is TGTGCCAGCAGCCAACCTCTAGCGGGACCCAGCTCCTACAATGAGCAGTTCTTC.

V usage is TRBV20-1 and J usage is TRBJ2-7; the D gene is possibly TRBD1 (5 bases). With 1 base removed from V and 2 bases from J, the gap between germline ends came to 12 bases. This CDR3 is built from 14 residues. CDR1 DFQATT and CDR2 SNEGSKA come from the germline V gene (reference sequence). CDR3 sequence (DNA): TGCAGTGCTAGAGGGGGCGTCACCACCTACGAGCAGTACTTC. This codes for CSARGGVTTYEQYF.

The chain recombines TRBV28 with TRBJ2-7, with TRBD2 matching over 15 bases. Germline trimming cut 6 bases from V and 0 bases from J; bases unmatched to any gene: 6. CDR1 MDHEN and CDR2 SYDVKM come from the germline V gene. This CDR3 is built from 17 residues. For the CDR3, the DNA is TGTGCCAGCAGCTGGGGACTAGCGGGAGGCCTCTCCTACGAGCAGTACTTC. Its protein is CASSWGLAGGLSYEQYF.

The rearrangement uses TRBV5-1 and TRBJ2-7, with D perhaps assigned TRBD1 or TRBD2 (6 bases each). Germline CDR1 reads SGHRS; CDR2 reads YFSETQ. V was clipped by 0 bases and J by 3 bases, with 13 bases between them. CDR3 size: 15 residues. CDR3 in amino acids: CASSLDGGDNYEQYF. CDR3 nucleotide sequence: TGCGCCAGCAGCTTGGATGGCGGGGACAACTACGAGCAGTACTTC.

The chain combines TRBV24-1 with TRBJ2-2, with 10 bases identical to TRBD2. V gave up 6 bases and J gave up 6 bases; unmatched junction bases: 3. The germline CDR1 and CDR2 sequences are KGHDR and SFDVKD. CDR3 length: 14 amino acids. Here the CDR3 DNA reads TGTGCCACCAGTCCTAGCGGGAGTGCCGGGGAGCTGTTTTTT. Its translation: CATSPSGSAGELFF.

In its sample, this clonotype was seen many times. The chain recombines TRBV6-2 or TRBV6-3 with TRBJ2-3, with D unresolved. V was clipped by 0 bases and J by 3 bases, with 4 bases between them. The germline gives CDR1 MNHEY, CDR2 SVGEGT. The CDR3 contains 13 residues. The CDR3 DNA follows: TGTGCCAGCAGTTACTCACTTACAGATACGCAGTATTTT. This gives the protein CASSYSLTDTQYF.

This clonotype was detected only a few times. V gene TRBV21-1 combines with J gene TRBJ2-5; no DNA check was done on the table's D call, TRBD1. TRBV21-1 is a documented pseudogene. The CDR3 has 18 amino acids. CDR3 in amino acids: CASSKARFLARGVETQYF. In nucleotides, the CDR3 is TGTGCCAGCAGCAAAGCGCGATTCCTGGCGCGGGGAGTAGAGACCCAGTACTTC.

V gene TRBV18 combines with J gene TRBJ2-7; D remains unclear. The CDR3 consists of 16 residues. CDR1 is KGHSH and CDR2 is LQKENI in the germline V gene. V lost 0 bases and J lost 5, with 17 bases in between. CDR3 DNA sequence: TGTGCCAGCTCACCACCGCCCGCGTTTAGGGCCGACGAGCAGTACTTC. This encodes CASSPPPAFRADEQYF.

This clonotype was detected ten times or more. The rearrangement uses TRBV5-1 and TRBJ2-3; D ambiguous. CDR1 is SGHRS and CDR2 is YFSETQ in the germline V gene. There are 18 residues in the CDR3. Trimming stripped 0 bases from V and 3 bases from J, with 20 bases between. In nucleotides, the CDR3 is TGCGCCAGCAGCTTGGAAGGAGATACAGCCCTTTGGACAGATACGCAGTATTTT. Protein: CASSLEGDTALWTDTQYF.

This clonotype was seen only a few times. This CDR3 reads CASSFGDTIYF. DNA for the CDR3: TGTGCCAGCAGTTTCGGGGACACCATATATTTT. V usage is TRBV28 and J usage is TRBJ1-3; D is uncertain. Trimming removed 3 bases at V and 8 bases at J, with 5 bases between. Per germline, CDR1 MDHEN and CDR2 SYDVKM. CDR3 length: 11 residues.

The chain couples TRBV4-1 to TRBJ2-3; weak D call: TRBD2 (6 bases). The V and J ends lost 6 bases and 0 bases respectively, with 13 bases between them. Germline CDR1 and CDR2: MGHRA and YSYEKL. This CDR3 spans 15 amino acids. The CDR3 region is CASRDLASSTDTQYF. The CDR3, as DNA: TGCGCCAGCAGGGACCTAGCGAGTAGCACAGATACGCAGTATTTT.

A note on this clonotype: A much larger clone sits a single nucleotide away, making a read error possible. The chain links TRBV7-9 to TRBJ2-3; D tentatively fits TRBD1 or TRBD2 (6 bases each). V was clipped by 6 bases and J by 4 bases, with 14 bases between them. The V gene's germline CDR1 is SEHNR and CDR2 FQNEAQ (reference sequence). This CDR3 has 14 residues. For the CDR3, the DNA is TGTGCCAGCAGAGGGGGGAGCACCCCAGATACGCAGTATTTT. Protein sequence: CASRGGSTPDTQYF.